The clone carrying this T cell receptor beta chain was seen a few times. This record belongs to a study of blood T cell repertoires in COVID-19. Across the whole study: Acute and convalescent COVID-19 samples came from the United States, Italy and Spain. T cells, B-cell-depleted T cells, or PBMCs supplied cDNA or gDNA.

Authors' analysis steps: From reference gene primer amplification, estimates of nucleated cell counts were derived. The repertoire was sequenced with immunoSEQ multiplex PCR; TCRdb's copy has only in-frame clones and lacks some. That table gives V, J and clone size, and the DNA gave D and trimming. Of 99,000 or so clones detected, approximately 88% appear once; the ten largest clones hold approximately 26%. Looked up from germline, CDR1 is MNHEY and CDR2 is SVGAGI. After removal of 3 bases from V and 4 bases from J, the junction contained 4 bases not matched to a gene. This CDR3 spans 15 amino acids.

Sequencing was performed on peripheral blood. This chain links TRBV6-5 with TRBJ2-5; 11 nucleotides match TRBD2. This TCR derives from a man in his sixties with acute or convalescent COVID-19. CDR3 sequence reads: CASSYSLAGGETQYF. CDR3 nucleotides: TGTGCCAGCAGTTATAGTCTAGCGGGAGGAGAGACCCAGTACTTC.